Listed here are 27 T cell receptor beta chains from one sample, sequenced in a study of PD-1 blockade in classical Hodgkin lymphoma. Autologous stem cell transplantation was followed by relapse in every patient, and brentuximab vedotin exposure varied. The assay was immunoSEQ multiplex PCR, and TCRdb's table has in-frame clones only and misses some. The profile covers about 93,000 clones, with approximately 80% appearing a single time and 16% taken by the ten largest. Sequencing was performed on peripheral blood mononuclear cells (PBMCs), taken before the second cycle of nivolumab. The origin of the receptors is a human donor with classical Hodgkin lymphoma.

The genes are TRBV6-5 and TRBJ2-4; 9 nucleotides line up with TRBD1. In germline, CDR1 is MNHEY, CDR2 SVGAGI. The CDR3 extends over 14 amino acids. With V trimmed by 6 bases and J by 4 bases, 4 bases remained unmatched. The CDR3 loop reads CASRSTGGKNIQYF. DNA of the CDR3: TGTGCCAGCAGATCGACAGGGGGTAAAAACATTCAGTACTTC.

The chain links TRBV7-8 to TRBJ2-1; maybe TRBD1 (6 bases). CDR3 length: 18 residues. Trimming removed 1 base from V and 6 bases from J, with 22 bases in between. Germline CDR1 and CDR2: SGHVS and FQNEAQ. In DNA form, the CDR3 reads TGTGCCAGCAGCTTAGAACCCAGGGGTTGGCCTGAGAGCAATGAGCAGTTCTTC. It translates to CASSLEPRGWPESNEQFF.

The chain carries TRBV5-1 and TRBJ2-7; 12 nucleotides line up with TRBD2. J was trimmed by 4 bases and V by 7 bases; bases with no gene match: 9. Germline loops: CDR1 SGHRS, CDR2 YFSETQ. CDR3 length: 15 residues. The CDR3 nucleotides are TGCGCCAGCCGTGACGCCCTAGCGGGAGGGTACGAGCAGTACTTC. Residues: CASRDALAGGYEQYF.

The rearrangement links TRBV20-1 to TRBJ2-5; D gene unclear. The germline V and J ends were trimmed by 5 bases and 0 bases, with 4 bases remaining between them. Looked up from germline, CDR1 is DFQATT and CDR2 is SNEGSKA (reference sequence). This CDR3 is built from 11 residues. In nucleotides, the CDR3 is TGCAGTGCTTTATACCAAGAGACCCAGTACTTC. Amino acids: CSALYQETQYF.

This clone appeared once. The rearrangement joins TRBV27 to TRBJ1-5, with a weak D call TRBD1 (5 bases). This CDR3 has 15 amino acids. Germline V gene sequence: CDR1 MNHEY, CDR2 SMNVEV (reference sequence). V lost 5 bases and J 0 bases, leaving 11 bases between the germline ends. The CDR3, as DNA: TGTGCCAGCAGTCCCGGGACGTATAGCAATCAGCCCCAGCATTTT. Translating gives CASSPGTYSNQPQHF.

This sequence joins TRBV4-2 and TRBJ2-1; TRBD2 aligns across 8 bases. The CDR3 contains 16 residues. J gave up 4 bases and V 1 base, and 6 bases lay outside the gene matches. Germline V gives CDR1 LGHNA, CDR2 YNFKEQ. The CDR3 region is CASSQAAGAGYNEQFF. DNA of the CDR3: TGTGCCAGCAGCCAAGCAGCGGGAGCCGGGTACAATGAGCAGTTCTTC.

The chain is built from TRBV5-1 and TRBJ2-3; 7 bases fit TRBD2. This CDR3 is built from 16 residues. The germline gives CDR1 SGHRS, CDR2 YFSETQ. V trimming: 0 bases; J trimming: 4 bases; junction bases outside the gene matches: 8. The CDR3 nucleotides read TGCGCCAGCAGCTTGGCGTCGGGAGGTTGGGCAGATACGCAGTATTTT. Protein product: CASSLASGGWADTQYF. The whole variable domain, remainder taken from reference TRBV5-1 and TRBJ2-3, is KAGVTQTPRYLIKTRGQQVTLSCSPISGHRSVSWYQQTPGQGLQFLFEYFSETQRNKGNFPGRFSGRQFSNSRSEMNVSTLELGDSALYLCASSLASGGWADTQYFGPGTRLTVL.

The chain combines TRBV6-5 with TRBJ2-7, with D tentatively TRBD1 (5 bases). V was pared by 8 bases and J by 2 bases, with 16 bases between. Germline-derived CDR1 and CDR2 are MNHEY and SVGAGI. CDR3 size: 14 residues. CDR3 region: CASSGRTATYEQYF. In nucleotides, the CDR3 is TGTGCCAGCTCAGGGCGGACCGCGACCTACGAGCAGTACTTC.

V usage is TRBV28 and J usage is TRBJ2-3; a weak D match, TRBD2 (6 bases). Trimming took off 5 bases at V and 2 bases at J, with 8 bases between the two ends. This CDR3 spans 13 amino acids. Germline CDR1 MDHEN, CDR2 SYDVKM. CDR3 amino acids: CASSGGSTDTQYF. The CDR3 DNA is TGTGCCAGCAGTGGGGGGTCCACAGATACGCAGTATTTT.

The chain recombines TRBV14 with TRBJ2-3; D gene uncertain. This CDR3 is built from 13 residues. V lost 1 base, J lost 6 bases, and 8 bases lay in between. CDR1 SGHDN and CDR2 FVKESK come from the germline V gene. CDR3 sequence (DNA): TGTGCCAGCAGCCAAGTGATCGCGGATACGCAGTATTTT. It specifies CASSQVIADTQYF.

The chain's CDR3 is CASRTRDEQYF. In nucleotides, the CDR3 is TGTGCCAGCAGGACACGCGACGAGCAGTACTTC. J is TRBJ2-7 and V is TRBV5-6, with D uncertain. The CDR3 contains 11 residues. V lost 5 bases and J 5 bases, leaving 8 bases between the germline ends. In germline, CDR1 is SGHDT, CDR2 YYEEEE.

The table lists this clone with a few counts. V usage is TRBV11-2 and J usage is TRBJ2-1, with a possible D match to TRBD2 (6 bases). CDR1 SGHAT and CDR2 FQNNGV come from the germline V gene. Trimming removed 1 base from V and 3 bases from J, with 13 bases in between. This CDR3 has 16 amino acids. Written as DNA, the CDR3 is TGTGCCAGCAGCTTAGGCGCGGGACGGGGCTACAATGAGCAGTTCTTC. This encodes CASSLGAGRGYNEQFF.

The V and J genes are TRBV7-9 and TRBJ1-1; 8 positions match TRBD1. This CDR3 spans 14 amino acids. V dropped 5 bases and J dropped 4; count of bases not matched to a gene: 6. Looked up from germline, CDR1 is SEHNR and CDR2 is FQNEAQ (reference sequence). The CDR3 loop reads CASSQQGESTEAFF. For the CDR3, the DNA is TGTGCCAGCAGCCAACAGGGGGAAAGCACTGAAGCTTTCTTT.

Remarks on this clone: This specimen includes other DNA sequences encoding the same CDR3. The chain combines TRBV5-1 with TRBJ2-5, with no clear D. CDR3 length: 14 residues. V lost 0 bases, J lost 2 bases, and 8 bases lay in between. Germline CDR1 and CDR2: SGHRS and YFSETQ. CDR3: CASSLEQLQETQYF. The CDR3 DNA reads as TGCGCCAGCAGCTTGGAGCAGTTACAAGAGACCCAGTACTTC.

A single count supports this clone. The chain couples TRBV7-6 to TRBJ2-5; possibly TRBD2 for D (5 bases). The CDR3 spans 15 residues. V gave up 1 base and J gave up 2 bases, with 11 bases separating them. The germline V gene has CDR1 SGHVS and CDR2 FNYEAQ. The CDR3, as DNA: TGTGCCAGCAGCTTAGTGTCCCAGCGGCAAGAGACCCAGTACTTC. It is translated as CASSLVSQRQETQYF.

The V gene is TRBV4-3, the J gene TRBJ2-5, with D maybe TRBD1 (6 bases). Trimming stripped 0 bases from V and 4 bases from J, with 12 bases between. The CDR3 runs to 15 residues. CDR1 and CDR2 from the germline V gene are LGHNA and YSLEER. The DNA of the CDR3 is TGCGCCAGCAGCCAAGATTCCAGGGGCGGAGAGACCCAGTACTTC. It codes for CASSQDSRGGETQYF.

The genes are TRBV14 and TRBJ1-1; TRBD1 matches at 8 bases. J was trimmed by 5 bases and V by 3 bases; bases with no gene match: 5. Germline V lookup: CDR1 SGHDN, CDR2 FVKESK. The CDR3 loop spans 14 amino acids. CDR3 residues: CASSHLQGGTEAFF. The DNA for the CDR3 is TGTGCCAGCAGCCACCTACAGGGGGGTACTGAAGCTTTCTTT.

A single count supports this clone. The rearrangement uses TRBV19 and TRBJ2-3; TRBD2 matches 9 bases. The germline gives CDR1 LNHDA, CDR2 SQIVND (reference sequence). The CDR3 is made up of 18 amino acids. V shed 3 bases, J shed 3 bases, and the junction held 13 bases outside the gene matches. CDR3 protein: CASSMVGGRAGMTDTQYF. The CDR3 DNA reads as TGTGCCAGTAGTATGGTTGGCGGGAGGGCCGGGATGACAGATACGCAGTATTTT.

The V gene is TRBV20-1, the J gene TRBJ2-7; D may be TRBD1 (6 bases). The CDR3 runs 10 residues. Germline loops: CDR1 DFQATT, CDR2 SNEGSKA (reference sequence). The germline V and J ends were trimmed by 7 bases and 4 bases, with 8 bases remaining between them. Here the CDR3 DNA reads TGCAGTGTAGGACAGTACGAGCAGTACTTC. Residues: CSVGQYEQYF.

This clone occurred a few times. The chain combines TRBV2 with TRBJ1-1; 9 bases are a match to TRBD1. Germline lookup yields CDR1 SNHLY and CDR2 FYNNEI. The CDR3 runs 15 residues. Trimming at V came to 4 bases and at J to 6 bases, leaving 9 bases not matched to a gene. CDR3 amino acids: CASSAWTGVGSEAFF. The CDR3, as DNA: TGTGCCAGCAGTGCGTGGACAGGGGTTGGGTCTGAAGCTTTCTTT.

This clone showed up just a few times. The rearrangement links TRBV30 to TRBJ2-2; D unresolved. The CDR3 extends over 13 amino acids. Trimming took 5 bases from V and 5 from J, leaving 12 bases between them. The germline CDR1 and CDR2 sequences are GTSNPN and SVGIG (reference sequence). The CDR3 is CAWEGTQTGELFF. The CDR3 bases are TGTGCCTGGGAAGGAACTCAGACCGGGGAGCTGTTTTTT. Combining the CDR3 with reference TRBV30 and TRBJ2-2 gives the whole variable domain SQTIHQWPATLVQPVGSPLSLECTVEGTSNPNLYWYRQAAGRGLQLLFYSVGIGQISSEVPQNLSASRPQDRQFILSSKKLLLSDSGFYLCAWEGTQTGELFFGEGSRLTVL.

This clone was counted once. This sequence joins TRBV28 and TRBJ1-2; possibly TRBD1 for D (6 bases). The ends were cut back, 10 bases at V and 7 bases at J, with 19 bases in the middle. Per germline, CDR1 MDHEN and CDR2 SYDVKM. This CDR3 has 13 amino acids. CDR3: CAIRRGGGGGYTF. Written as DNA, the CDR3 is TGTGCCATCAGAAGGGGGGGAGGAGGTGGCTACACCTTC.

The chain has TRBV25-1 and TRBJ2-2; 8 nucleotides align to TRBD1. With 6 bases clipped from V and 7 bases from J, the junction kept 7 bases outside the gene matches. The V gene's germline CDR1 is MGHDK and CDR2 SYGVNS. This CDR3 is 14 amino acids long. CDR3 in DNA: TGTGCCAGCAGGAGGACAGGGACGGACGGGGAGCTGTTTTTT. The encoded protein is CASRRTGTDGELFF.

Written as DNA, the CDR3 is TGTGCCAGCAGCCGGACCACAGGGGGTGACAAAAACATTCAGTACTTC. This encodes CASSRTTGGDKNIQYF. V gene TRBV4-2 combines with J gene TRBJ2-4, with TRBD1 matching over 8 bases. Germline V gene lookup returns CDR1 LGHNA and CDR2 YNFKEQ. CDR3 length equals 16 residues. J lost 3 bases, V lost 4 bases, and 8 bases had no gene match.

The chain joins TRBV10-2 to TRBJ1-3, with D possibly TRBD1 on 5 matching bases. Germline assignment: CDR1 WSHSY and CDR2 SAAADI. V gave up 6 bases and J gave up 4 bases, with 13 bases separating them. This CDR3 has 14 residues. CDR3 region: CASRGAGRGNTIYF. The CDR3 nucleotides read TGCGCCAGCAGGGGCGCGGGACGAGGAAACACCATATATTTT.

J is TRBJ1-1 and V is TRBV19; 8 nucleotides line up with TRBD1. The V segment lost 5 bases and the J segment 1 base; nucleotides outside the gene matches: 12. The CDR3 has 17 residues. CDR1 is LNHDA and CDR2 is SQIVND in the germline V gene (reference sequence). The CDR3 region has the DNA TGTGCCAGTAGTGGTGCAGGGGGCCTGGGGCGGAACACTGAAGCTTTCTTT. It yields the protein CASSGAGGLGRNTEAFF.

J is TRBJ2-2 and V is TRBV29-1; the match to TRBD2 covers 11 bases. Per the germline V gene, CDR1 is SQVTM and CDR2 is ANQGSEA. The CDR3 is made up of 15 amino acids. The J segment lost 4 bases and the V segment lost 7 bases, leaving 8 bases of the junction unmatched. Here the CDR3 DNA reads TGCAGCGCAGGGACTAGCGGAGGGGCCACCGGGGAGCTGTTTTTT. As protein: CSAGTSGGATGELFF.